A single sample gave rise to the 27 T cell receptor beta chains below, sequenced in a study of regulatory T cells in long-lasting Graves disease. Specified time point: newly diagnosed GD, antithyroid drugs for less than 3 months. TCR sequences were obtained from RNA taken from PBMCs. Both iRepertoire HTBI primers and Arm-PCR of CDR3 regions were used to build the TCR beta libraries. TCRdb used MiXCR to reprocess the multiplex PCR reads, holding one entry per CDR3 protein. The sample contains approximately 300,000 distinct CDR3 sequences, approximately 20% of which appear only once. Sequenced here: peripheral blood mononuclear cells (PBMCs), sampled at new diagnosis, from a patient treated with antithyroid drugs. The receptors originated from a female donor with Graves disease.

This clonotype was counted many times. V and J are TRBV27 and TRBJ2-7; TRBD1 matches at 9 bases. The CDR3 runs 14 residues. With 4 bases clipped from V and 11 bases from J, the junction kept 12 bases outside the gene matches. Per the germline V gene, CDR1 is MNHEY and CDR2 is SMNVEV (reference sequence). CDR3 DNA sequence: TGTGCCAGCAGTTCACCCGGGACAGGGAGAGAGGAGTACTTC. Amino acids: CASSSPGTGREEYF.

This clonotype was seen ten or more times. The gene calls are TRBV12-3 or TRBV12-4 and TRBJ2-2, with no clear D. Trimming removed 3 bases at V and 5 bases at J, with 13 bases between. CDR3 size: 15 residues. CDR3 amino acids: CASSFNPPGTGELFF. The CDR3 nucleotides are TGTGCCAGCAGTTTCAATCCCCCCGGGACCGGGGAGCTGTTTTTT.

This clonotype came up many times. The chain employs TRBV7-9 and TRBJ2-7; tentatively, D is TRBD1 (6 bases). CDR1 is SEHNR, CDR2 FQNEAQ, per germline (reference sequence). The length of the CDR3 is 13 residues. Trimming took 5 bases from V and 3 from J, leaving 11 bases between them. This CDR3 reads CASSIGTHYEQYF. The CDR3 region has the DNA TGTGCCAGCAGCATAGGGACACACTACGAGCAGTACTTC.

In its sample, this clonotype was seen many times. The V gene is TRBV6-1, the J gene TRBJ1-6; TRBD1 aligns across 9 bases. This CDR3 comprises 15 residues. With 5 bases clipped from V and 7 bases from J, the junction kept 6 bases outside the gene matches. In germline, CDR1 is MNHNS, CDR2 SASEGT. CDR3 nucleotide sequence: TGTGCCAGCAGTACCGAGGACAGGGGCAATTCACCCCTCCACTTT. Translating it yields CASSTEDRGNSPLHF.

Ten or more counts support this clonotype. The chain uses TRBV24-1 and TRBJ1-5; D unclear. In germline, CDR1 is KGHDR, CDR2 SFDVKD. The CDR3 is 11 residues long. The V gene lost 9 bases and the J gene lost 7 bases, with 9 bases spanning the gap. The CDR3 region has the DNA TGTGCCACCCTATCACAACAGCCCCAGCATTTT. It yields the protein CATLSQQPQHF.

Many counts were recorded for this clonotype. The chain is built from TRBV6-1 and TRBJ2-6; the match to TRBD2 covers 7 bases. From germline, CDR1 is MNHNS and CDR2 SASEGT. The CDR3 runs to 14 residues. Trimming at V came to 8 bases and at J to 3 bases, leaving 4 bases not matched to a gene. CDR3 nucleotides: TGTGCCAGCGGGACGGGAGGTGGGGCCAACGTCCTGACTTTC. Protein product: CASGTGGGANVLTF.

This clonotype was observed many times. The V gene is TRBV19, the J gene TRBJ1-6, with unresolved D. V lost 8 bases to trimming and J lost 7 bases, with 15 bases between them. This CDR3 is built from 14 residues. Germline V gives CDR1 LNHDA, CDR2 SQIVND (reference sequence). The CDR3: CASGLPGHNSPLHF. The DNA of the CDR3 is TGTGCCAGTGGACTCCCGGGTCACAATTCACCCCTCCACTTT.

The genes are TRBV5-1 and TRBJ2-7; D possibly matches TRBD1 or TRBD2 (5 bases each). Trimming pared 5 bases from V and 3 bases from J, leaving 12 bases between. CDR3 length equals 13 residues. Germline CDR1 is SGHRS and CDR2 is YFSETQ. The CDR3 spells CASSRDGIYEQYF. The DNA for the CDR3 is TGCGCCAGCAGTAGGGACGGCATCTACGAGCAGTACTTC.

The chain uses TRBV4-1 and TRBJ2-4, with 9 bases that match TRBD1. The CDR3 loop spans 15 amino acids. J was trimmed by 8 bases and V by 1 base; bases with no gene match: 6. Germline V gene data show CDR1 as MGHRA and CDR2 as YSYEKL. Written as DNA, the CDR3 is TGCGCCAGCAGCCAAGCGGGACAGGGAGTTTACATTCAGTACTTC. It codes for CASSQAGQGVYIQYF.

For this clonotype: Just one base apart from a much larger clone, this may be a read error. The J gene is TRBJ2-7, the V gene TRBV27; TRBD2 is a possible D gene (6 bases). Germline CDR1 is MNHEY and CDR2 is SMNVEV (reference sequence). V was shortened by 2 bases and J by 7 bases, with 24 bases between the two germline ends. The CDR3 has 17 residues. CDR3 DNA sequence: TGTGCCAGCAGTTTAGGAGGGCCTTGGGGCCTGTCCAATGAGCAGTACTTC. As protein: CASSLGGPWGLSNEQYF.

In this sample, this clonotype turned up many times. The rearrangement links TRBV28 to TRBJ2-1; D is ambiguous. CDR1 is MDHEN and CDR2 is SYDVKM in the germline V gene. This CDR3 has 14 amino acids. V was clipped by 7 bases and J by 8 bases, with 18 bases between them. CDR3 in DNA: TGTGCCAGCACTATGGGTGGAAGTGTCGATGAGCAGTTCTTC. Translated, it gives CASTMGGSVDEQFF.

This sequence joins TRBV27 and TRBJ2-7; the D gene is possibly TRBD2 (6 bases). Germline values: CDR1 MNHEY, CDR2 SMNVEV (reference sequence). The CDR3 is made up of 12 amino acids. The ends were cut back, 7 bases at V and 2 bases at J, with 9 bases in the middle. The CDR3 nucleotides are TGTGCCAGCATGGGGGGTCCCTACGAGCAGTACTTC. Residues: CASMGGPYEQYF.

This clonotype has a count of ten or more. The genes are TRBV24-1 and TRBJ2-2; D unclear. CDR1 is KGHDR, CDR2 SFDVKD, per germline. V shed 3 bases and J shed 0 bases, with 10 bases lying between them. The CDR3 runs to 16 residues. In DNA form, the CDR3 reads TGTGCCACCAGTGATCAGTTACTGACGAACACCGGGGAGCTGTTTTTT. As protein: CATSDQLLTNTGELFF.

This clonotype has at least ten counts. The CDR3 bases are TGCGCCAGCAGCAACTCGGGACACCACTACGAGCAGTACTTC. Its protein product is CASSNSGHHYEQYF. The chain combines TRBV5-1 with TRBJ2-7; D perhaps matches TRBD1 (6 bases). The V and J ends lost 4 bases and 3 bases respectively, with 14 bases between them. The CDR3 has 14 residues. Germline CDR1 is SGHRS and CDR2 is YFSETQ.

V is TRBV18 and J is TRBJ2-7; a possible D gene is TRBD2 (6 bases). Germline lookup yields CDR1 KGHSH and CDR2 LQKENI. The V end lost 6 bases, the J end lost 4 bases, and 16 bases lay between the germline ends. The length of the CDR3 is 14 residues. Here the CDR3 reads CASSHRENPYEQYF. CDR3 nucleotide sequence: TGTGCCAGCTCCCACCGGGAGAACCCTTACGAGCAGTACTTC.

This clonotype was picked up a small number of times. It may be a read error: a sequence one base away is much more abundant. The V and J genes are TRBV28 and TRBJ2-7; 8 nucleotides line up with TRBD1. Germline CDR1 MDHEN, CDR2 SYDVKM. The CDR3 is 16 amino acids. The junction had 16 bases not matched to a gene; V was cut back by 5 bases and J by 7 bases. CDR3: CASSPEGQETYNEQYF. The CDR3 bases are TGTGCCAGCAGTCCGGAGGGACAGGAGACCTACAATGAGCAGTACTTC.

A word on this clonotype: Since a much larger clone is just one base distant, this may be a read error. The rearrangement uses TRBV28 and TRBJ2-7; TRBD1 matches at 10 bases. The CDR3 is 15 residues long. The V and J ends lost 4 bases and 2 bases, in that order; junction bases with no gene match: 5. Germline V gives CDR1 MDHEN, CDR2 SYDVKM. The CDR3 spells CASSSTTGGAYEQYF. The DNA of the CDR3 is TGTGCCAGCAGTTCTACGACAGGGGGCGCCTACGAGCAGTACTTC. The variable domain in full, with the rest retrieved from reference TRBV28 and TRBJ2-7, is DVKVTQSSRYLVKRTGEKVFLECVQDMDHENMFWYRQDPGLGLRLIYFSYDVKMKEKGDIPEGYSVSREKKERFSLILESASTNQTSMYLCASSSTTGGAYEQYFGPGTRLTVT.

This clonotype was counted a few times. This rearrangement joins TRBV4-1 to TRBJ2-5, with 9 bases fitting TRBD1. Germline-derived CDR1 and CDR2 are MGHRA and YSYEKL. The V segment lost 1 base and the J segment 3 bases; nucleotides outside the gene matches: 9. The CDR3 is 17 amino acids. The DNA for the CDR3 is TGCGCCAGCAGCCAAGTTTTGGTGGGACAGGGTAAAGAGACCCAGTACTTC. Protein: CASSQVLVGQGKETQYF.

At least ten counts were recorded for this clonotype. The chain links TRBV6-2 or TRBV6-3 to TRBJ2-7; 8 positions agree with TRBD1. Germline V lookup: CDR1 MNHEY, CDR2 SVGEGT. The V gene end was trimmed by 6 bases and the J gene end by 2 bases; junction bases not matched to a gene: 6. The CDR3 consists of 14 residues. CDR3 residues: CASRRGTGPYEQYF. The CDR3 nucleotides read TGTGCCAGCAGGAGGGGGACAGGACCCTACGAGCAGTACTTC.

Note on this clonotype: Given a much more abundant clone one base away, this may be a read error. V usage is TRBV27 and J usage is TRBJ2-3, with 7 bases that match TRBD1. This CDR3 has 15 residues. The V gene's germline CDR1 is MNHEY and CDR2 SMNVEV (reference sequence). This CDR3 reads CAGSSRDRGTDTQYF. In DNA form, the CDR3 reads TGTGCCGGCAGTTCAAGGGACAGAGGCACAGATACGCAGTATTTT.

V gene TRBV25-1 combines with J gene TRBJ2-1; D may be TRBD1 (6 bases). V shed 5 bases and J shed 4 bases, with 15 bases lying between them. The CDR3 sequence is 15 residues long. Germline V gene lookup returns CDR1 MGHDK and CDR2 SYGVNS. The CDR3 sequence: CASSPKNRAYNEQFF. Here the CDR3 DNA reads TGTGCCAGCAGTCCCAAAAACAGGGCTTACAATGAGCAGTTCTTC.

The table lists this clonotype with many counts. The V gene is TRBV28, the J gene TRBJ1-1; a possible D gene is TRBD1 (6 bases). The V gene's germline CDR1 is MDHEN and CDR2 SYDVKM. The V gene lost 8 bases and the J gene lost 1 base, with 14 bases spanning the gap. This CDR3 contains 14 residues. As DNA, the CDR3 is TGTGCCAGCGGACTACAGGGTGGGAACACTGAAGCTTTCTTT. Its protein product is CASGLQGGNTEAFF.

This clonotype was seen repeatedly, ten times or more. This rearrangement joins TRBV19 to TRBJ2-1, with TRBD2 matching over 7 bases. The CDR3 covers 18 residues. V shed 5 bases, J shed 7 bases, and the junction held 20 bases outside the gene matches. CDR1 and CDR2 (germline): LNHDA, SQIVND (reference sequence). The CDR3 sequence: CASSGGTIGRENFNEQFF. Here the CDR3 DNA reads TGTGCCAGTAGTGGGGGGACTATTGGGCGGGAGAACTTTAATGAGCAGTTCTTC. The complete variable domain, with remaining parts taken from reference TRBV19 and TRBJ2-1, reads DGGITQSPKYLFRKEGQNVTLSCEQNLNHDAMYWYRQDPGQGLRLIYYSQIVNDFQKGDIAEGYSVSREKKESFPLTVTSAQKNPTAFYLCASSGGTIGRENFNEQFFGPGTRLTVL.

This clonotype was observed many times. This chain links TRBV27 with TRBJ2-2; D is undetermined. The CDR3 runs 13 residues. Trimming removed 2 bases from V and 6 bases from J, with 7 bases in between. Germline V lookup: CDR1 MNHEY, CDR2 SMNVEV (reference sequence). In DNA, the CDR3 is TGTGCCAGCAGTTTAGCCCGCCCCGGGGAGCTGTTTTTT. Protein sequence: CASSLARPGELFF.

The chain carries TRBV11-2 and TRBJ2-5, with 12 bases fitting TRBD2. The germline gives CDR1 SGHAT, CDR2 FQNNGV. V shed 4 bases and J 5 bases; nucleotides not matched to a gene: 11. This CDR3 is built from 17 residues. For the CDR3, the DNA is TGTGCCAGCAGCTCGGGACTTAGACTAGCGGGAGAGGAGACCCAGTACTTC. Translating it yields CASSSGLRLAGEETQYF.

This clonotype was detected ten times or more. J is TRBJ1-1 and V is TRBV9; D possibly corresponds to TRBD1 (6 bases). This CDR3 spans 14 amino acids. The germline CDR1 and CDR2 sequences are SGDLS and YYNGEE. Trimming cost V 4 bases and J 3 bases, with 13 bases left between them. The CDR3 sequence is CASSPEGGDTEAFF. CDR3 DNA: TGTGCCAGCAGCCCCGAAGGGGGTGACACTGAAGCTTTCTTT. Full variable domain (outside the CDR3, taken from reference TRBV9 and TRBJ1-1): DSGVTQTPKHLITATGQRVTLRCSPRSGDLSVYWYQQSLDQGLQFLIQYYNGEERAKGNILERFSAQQFPDLHSELNLSSLELGDSALYFCASSPEGGDTEAFFGQGTRLTVV.

This clonotype came up many times. The chain combines TRBV5-1 with TRBJ2-7; 8 bases match TRBD1. V shed 6 bases and J 7 bases; nucleotides not matched to a gene: 9. Germline V gene lookup returns CDR1 SGHRS and CDR2 YFSETQ. This CDR3 spans 13 amino acids. The CDR3 sequence is CASKPQGAREQYF. In DNA, the CDR3 is TGCGCCAGCAAACCTCAGGGGGCGCGGGAGCAGTACTTC.